The 16 T cell receptor beta chains reported below all come from one sample, sequenced in a study of blood T cell repertoires in COVID-19. Libraries were prepared by immunoSEQ multiplex PCR; TCRdb keeps only in-frame clonotypes and omits some of them. Among around 250,000 clones listed, 80% to 90% were seen once. Sequencing was carried out using PBMCs or T cells enriched from blood (not recorded which). The source is a woman aged 40 to 50 who had been exposed to COVID-19.

In DNA, the CDR3 is TGCAGTGCTAGTGATTTATCGGGCGGACAGGGGAGAAAACTGTTTTTT. It translates to CSASDLSGGQGRKLFF. The chain joins TRBV20-1 to TRBJ1-4, with TRBD1 identical over 9 bases. The V gene end was trimmed by 3 bases and the J gene end by 10 bases; junction bases not matched to a gene: 15. CDR1 DFQATT and CDR2 SNEGSKA come from the germline V gene (reference sequence). This CDR3 has 16 amino acids.

This chain joins TRBV11-1 and TRBJ1-2; TRBD1 aligns across 9 bases. The germline CDR1 and CDR2 sequences are SGHAT and FQDESV (reference sequence). The CDR3 sequence is 13 residues long. The V gene end was trimmed by 3 bases and the J gene end by 5 bases; junction bases not matched to a gene: 1. CDR3 nucleotide sequence: TGTGCCAGCAGCTTGGGACAGGGTTATGGCTACACCTTC. Its translation: CASSLGQGYGYTF.

This chain connects TRBV18 to TRBJ2-3; TRBD1 matches at 9 bases. V lost 3 bases to trimming and J lost 4 bases; unmatched junction nucleotides: 5. Germline CDR1 is KGHSH and CDR2 is LQKENI. The CDR3 contains 15 residues. CDR3: CASSPSRTGADTQYF. The CDR3 region has the DNA TGTGCCAGCTCACCCAGCAGGACAGGGGCAGATACGCAGTATTTT.

As concerns this clone: The germline gene is not matched at one end of the junction; a read error may be the cause. The gene calls are TRBV2 and TRBJ1-6; no definite D call. Germline CDR1 SNHLY, CDR2 FYNNEI. The CDR3 has 13 residues. CDR3 sequence: CASSEDSYSPLHF. The DNA of the CDR3 is TGTGCCAGCAGCGAAGACTCCTATTCACCCCTCCACTTT.

This clone is medium-sized. The rearrangement uses TRBV6-1 and TRBJ1-2; no clear D. V was pared by 2 bases and J by 0 bases, with 13 bases between. Germline CDR1 reads MNHNS; CDR2 reads SASEGT. CDR3 size: 16 residues. CDR3 bases: TGTGCCAGCAGTGAAAGCGCAGACTGGCCTAACTATGGCTACACCTTC. Residues: CASSESADWPNYGYTF.

The V gene is TRBV28, the J gene TRBJ1-5, with TRBD1 identical over 7 bases. CDR3 size: 14 residues. Losses at the gene ends were 6 bases for V and 6 bases for J; bases not matched to a gene: 8. The germline gives CDR1 MDHEN, CDR2 SYDVKM. Here the CDR3 reads CASSRPGGGQPQHF. In DNA form, the CDR3 reads TGTGCCAGCAGCAGACCAGGGGGAGGTCAGCCCCAGCATTTT.

This chain uses TRBV3-1 (or the pseudogene TRBV3-2) with TRBJ2-7; 8 bases line up with TRBD2. Germline V gene sequence: CDR1 LGHDT, CDR2 YNNKEL (reference sequence). CDR3 length: 17 amino acids. V dropped 1 base and J dropped 0; count of bases not matched to a gene: 8. As DNA, the CDR3 is TGTGCCAGCAGCCAAGTCGCGGCGGGGGGCCTCTCCTACGAGCAGTACTTC. The encoded protein is CASSQVAAGGLSYEQYF.

The J gene is TRBJ2-1, the V gene TRBV11-2; D gene unclear. The CDR3 loop spans 13 amino acids. Trimming left V 6 bases short and J 2 bases short, with 8 bases between. The germline V gene has CDR1 SGHAT and CDR2 FQNNGV. The CDR3 region has the DNA TGTGCCAGCAGTTTGGGCGCCTACAATGAGCAGTTCTTC. Translated, it gives CASSLGAYNEQFF.

The chain has TRBV6-5 and TRBJ1-2; possible D gene TRBD1, 6 bases. This CDR3 has 15 residues. Germline V CDR1 and CDR2: MNHEY, SVGAGI. Trimming took off 2 bases at V and 7 bases at J, with 17 bases between the two ends. Here the CDR3 reads CASSYGTRGSGGYTF. CDR3 sequence (DNA): TGTGCCAGCAGTTACGGGACGAGGGGGTCTGGTGGCTACACCTTC.

V usage is TRBV29-1 and J usage is TRBJ2-5; a weak D match, TRBD1 (6 bases). V was cut by 3 bases and J by 2 bases, with 19 bases left in between. The CDR3 is 16 residues long. Germline V lookup: CDR1 SQVTM, CDR2 ANQGSEA. CDR3 nucleotides: TGCAGCGTTGAGTTGTGGACAGAACGCGGTCAAGAGACCCAGTACTTC. Translated: CSVELWTERGQETQYF.

This clone showed up just a few times. The junction and the germline gene differ at one end; a read error may be behind it. J is TRBJ1-2 and V is TRBV5-1; 7 nucleotides match TRBD1. CDR1 and CDR2 (germline): SGHRS, YFSETQ. CDR3 length: 16 residues. Here the CDR3 DNA reads TGTGCCAGCAGCCCTGGCCGGGACAGAGTTAACTATGGCTACACCTTC. Translated, it gives CASSPGRDRVNYGYTF.

The V gene is TRBV7-6, the J gene TRBJ2-3; D remains ambiguous. The CDR3 runs 12 residues. CDR1 and CDR2 (germline): SGHVS, FNYEAQ. Trimming removed 5 bases at V and 7 bases at J, with 10 bases between. In DNA, the CDR3 is TGTGCCAGCAGCGTTGGTAGTAATACGCAGTATTTT. Residues: CASSVGSNTQYF.

This chain uses TRBV11-2 with TRBJ1-1; D is ambiguous. The V gene lost 0 bases and the J gene lost 0 bases, with 8 bases spanning the gap. CDR1 is SGHAT, CDR2 FQNNGV, per germline. The CDR3 loop spans 15 amino acids. The CDR3: CASSLEGSMNTEAFF. The CDR3 region has the DNA TGTGCCAGCAGCTTAGAGGGCAGTATGAACACTGAAGCTTTCTTT. Full variable domain (outside the CDR3, taken from reference TRBV11-2 and TRBJ1-1): EAGVAQSPRYKIIEKRQSVAFWCNPISGHATLYWYQQILGQGPKLLIQFQNNGVVDDSQLPKDRFSAERLKGVDSTLKIQPAKLEDSAVYLCASSLEGSMNTEAFFGQGTRLTVV.

This chain joins TRBV7-8 and TRBJ2-1; 8 nucleotides agree with TRBD2. The ends lost 3 bases at V and 4 bases at J; junction bases unmatched: 2. The CDR3 loop spans 14 amino acids. Germline CDR1 SGHVS, CDR2 FQNEAQ. The CDR3 DNA follows: TGTGCCAGCAGCTTGGGACTAGAGTACAATGAGCAGTTCTTC. Protein product: CASSLGLEYNEQFF.

The chain joins TRBV21-1 to TRBJ1-5; TRBD1 reflects the table's D call only, with no check against the DNA. TRBV21-1 represents a pseudogene. The CDR3 runs to 15 residues. The CDR3 DNA reads TGTGCCAGCAGCCTTCGACAGCCCCGCAATCAGCCCCAGCATTTT. Its protein is CASSLRQPRNQPQHF.

The chain combines TRBV4-1 with TRBJ1-1; TRBD1 agrees at 7 bases. The J segment lost 0 bases and the V segment lost 1 base, leaving 5 bases of the junction unmatched. The CDR3 length is 16 residues. Germline CDR1 and CDR2: MGHRA and YSYEKL. The DNA of the CDR3 is TGCGCCAGCAGCCAAGGCGCAGGACAGGTGAACACTGAAGCTTTCTTT. Translating it yields CASSQGAGQVNTEAFF.